This T cell receptor (beta chain) is from a study of T cell responses to AZD1222 COVID-19 vaccine. General observations from the study: A mostly white British donor set with more females was recruited, and clonal diversity was possibly underestimated. None of the repertoires were sampled until the peak T cell response had passed. Baseline antibody screening turned up just a handful of seropositive AZD1222 recipients.

CDR1 is LNHDA and CDR2 is SQIVND in the germline V gene (reference sequence). The CDR3 length is 16 residues. Germline trimming cut 3 bases from V and 2 bases from J; bases unmatched to any gene: 7. Libraries were prepared by immunoSEQ multiplex PCR; TCRdb keeps only in-frame clonotypes and omits some of them. The top ten hold 18% of the sample, which has tens of thousands of clones, 75% to 90% seen once. Concerning this clone itself: The antigen is undetermined.

This sequence was found in an adult who received the AZD1222 COVID-19 vaccine. The rearrangement uses TRBV19 and TRBJ2-7; TRBD1 matches at 10 bases. The specimen was peripheral blood, collected 28 days after the second AZD1222 dose. This CDR3 reads CASSILRDRGAYEQYF. The DNA of the CDR3 is TGTGCCAGTAGTATCCTCCGGGACAGGGGCGCCTACGAGCAGTACTTC.